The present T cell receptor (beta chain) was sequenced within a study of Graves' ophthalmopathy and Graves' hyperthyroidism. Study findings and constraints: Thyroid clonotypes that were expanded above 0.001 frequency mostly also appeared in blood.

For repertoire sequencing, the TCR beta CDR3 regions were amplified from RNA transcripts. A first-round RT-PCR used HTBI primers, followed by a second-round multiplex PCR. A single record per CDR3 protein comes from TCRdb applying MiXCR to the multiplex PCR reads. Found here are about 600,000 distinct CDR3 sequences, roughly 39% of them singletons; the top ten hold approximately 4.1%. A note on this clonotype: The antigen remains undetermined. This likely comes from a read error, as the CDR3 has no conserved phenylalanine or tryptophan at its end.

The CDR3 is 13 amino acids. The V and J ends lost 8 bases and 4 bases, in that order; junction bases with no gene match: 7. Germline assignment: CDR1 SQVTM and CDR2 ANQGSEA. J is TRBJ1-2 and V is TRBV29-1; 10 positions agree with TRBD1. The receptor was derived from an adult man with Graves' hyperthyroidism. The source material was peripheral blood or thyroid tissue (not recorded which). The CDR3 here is CSTRDRGAYGYTS. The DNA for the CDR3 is TGCAGCACCCGGGACAGGGGAGCCTATGGCTACACCTCC.